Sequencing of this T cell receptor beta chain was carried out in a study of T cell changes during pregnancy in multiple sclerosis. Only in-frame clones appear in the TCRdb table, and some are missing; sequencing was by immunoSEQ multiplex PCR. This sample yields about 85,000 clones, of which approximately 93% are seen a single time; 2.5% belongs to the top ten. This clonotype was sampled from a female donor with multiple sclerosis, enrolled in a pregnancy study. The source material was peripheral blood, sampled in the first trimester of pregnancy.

This chain's CDR3 is CASSRPLRNEQFF. CDR3 sequence (DNA): TGTGCCAGCAGTCGCCCTCTGAGGAATGAGCAGTTCTTC. The chain has TRBV28 and TRBJ2-1; D is unclear. Germline-derived CDR1 and CDR2 are MDHEN and SYDVKM. The CDR3 runs to 13 residues. The ends were cut back, 5 bases at V and 7 bases at J, with 12 bases in the middle.